These T cell receptor beta chains were read from a single sample in a study of beta chain features in type 1 diabetes. The assay was immunoSEQ multiplex PCR, and TCRdb's table has in-frame clones only and misses some. The sample yields 450,000 to 600,000 clones, roughly 31% seen once. Sequenced material: naive CD4+ T cells from blood. Receptors were obtained from a man aged 18 to 29 in good health. The CDR3 runs from the conserved cysteine through the conserved F or W. D genes are given only for firm matches. A row's size may be missing; if present it is once, few, many or a size class.

v_call	d_call	clone_size	j_call	cdr3_nt	cdr3_aa
TRBV28	.	few	TRBJ1-2	TGTGCCAGCAGTTTGCCAGGGTTTGGCTACACCTTC	CASSLPGFGYTF
TRBV7-2	.	once	TRBJ1-2	TGTGCCAGCAGCCTTACAAGAAACTATGGCTACACCTTC	CASSLTRNYGYTF
TRBV6-5	.	.	TRBJ1-4	TGTGCCAGCAGGCCGACAGGCAAGAATGAAAAACTGTTTTTT	CASRPTGKNEKLFF
TRBV29-1	.	few	TRBJ1-1	TGCAGCGTTGAAGATCCGGACAGAATGAACACTGAAGCTTTCTTT	CSVEDPDRMNTEAFF
TRBV6-6	TRBD2	few	TRBJ2-3	TGTGCCAGCAGATTGAGCGGGAGCCCGGATACGCAGTATTTT	CASRLSGSPDTQYF
TRBV5-1	TRBD2	.	TRBJ2-3	TGCGCCAGCAGCTTGGGTCCTGGACTAGCGGGAGGCCCAGCAGGGCATACGCAGTATTTT	CASSLGPGLAGGPAGHTQYF
TRBV2	.	once	TRBJ2-3	TGTGCCAGCAGTGGGATCACAGATACGCAGTATTTT	CASSGITDTQYF
TRBV29-1	TRBD1	.	TRBJ2-3	TGCAGCGCCGGGACAGGCACAGATACGCAGTATTTT	CSAGTGTDTQYF
TRBV23-1	.	.	TRBJ2-2	TGCGCCAGCAGTCAATTGAGGGGACACAGCACCGGGGAGCTGTTTTTT	CASSQLRGHSTGELFF
TRBV30	.	few	TRBJ1-1	TGTGCCTGGAGTGGCACAGCGGGGAACACTGAAGCTTTCTTT	CAWSGTAGNTEAFF
TRBV20-1	.	.	TRBJ2-5	TGCAGTGCTGGCCTGGGGGAGACCCAGTACTTC	CSAGLGETQYF
TRBV2	TRBD1	.	TRBJ2-4	TGTGCCAGCAGTGTCGGGACAGCCAGAGTCAAAAACATTCAGTACTTC	CASSVGTARVKNIQYF
TRBV18	TRBD2	few	TRBJ2-3	TGTGCCAGCTCACCACTGTCCCTAGCGGGAGGACCAGATACGCAGTATTTT	CASSPLSLAGGPDTQYF
TRBV7-9	TRBD2	few	TRBJ2-1	TGTGCCAGCAGTAGCGGGAGCTATGAGCAGTTCTTC	CASSSGSYEQFF
TRBV5-1	.	.	TRBJ2-1	TGCGCCAGCAGCCCCGGAAGTTCCTACAATGAGCAGTTCTTC	CASSPGSSYNEQFF
TRBV29-1	.	few	TRBJ2-5	TGCAGCGTCGGGATAGGGGGGCAAGGGACCAGAGAGACCCAGTACTTC	CSVGIGGQGTRETQYF
TRBV7-9	TRBD2	few	TRBJ2-1	TGTGCCAGCAGCTTAGGGGTAGCGGGAGTAATGCGTTACGATGAGCAGTTCTTC	CASSLGVAGVMRYDEQFF
TRBV25-1	.	few	TRBJ1-5	TGTGCCAGCAGTGGCGGTCAGGGGCGACAGCCCCAGCATTTT	CASSGGQGRQPQHF
TRBV30	.	.	TRBJ2-2	TGTGCCTGGAGGGGGACCCGCACCACCGGGGAGCTGTTTTTT	CAWRGTRTTGELFF
TRBV6-5	TRBD2	few	TRBJ2-1	TGTACAAGCGGGAGGGTCGATGAGCAGTTCTTC	CTSGRVDEQFF
TRBV5-6	.	.	TRBJ2-7	TGTGCCAGCAGCTTGGACAGGATCTACGAGCAGTACTTC	CASSLDRIYEQYF
TRBV29-1	.	.	TRBJ2-3	TGCAGCGCTAGGCATGCCACAGATACGCAGTATTTT	CSARHATDTQYF
TRBV30	.	.	TRBJ2-3	TGTGCCTGGGACCGGGGTTCACTCCGTGGTCATACGCAGTATTTT	CAWDRGSLRGHTQYF
TRBV4-2	TRBD1	.	TRBJ2-5	TGTGCCAGCAGCCAACAGGGGGAAGAGACCCAGTACTTC	CASSQQGEETQYF
TRBV7-9	.	.	TRBJ2-7	TGTGCCAGCAGCTCTCGGTCTCCCGAGGAGCAGTACTTC	CASSSRSPEEQYF
TRBV5-6	.	.	TRBJ2-7	TGTGCCAGCAGGTCGAGAGGGGGTATCTACGAGCAGTACTTC	CASRSRGGIYEQYF
TRBV6-1	TRBD1	.	TRBJ2-5	TGTGCCAGCAGTGAGCACATACAGGGGGACCAAGAGACCCAGTACTTC	CASSEHIQGDQETQYF
TRBV29-1	TRBD2	.	TRBJ2-7	TGCAGCGTCGTCACAGGACTAGCGGGGAACTACGAGCAGTACTTC	CSVVTGLAGNYEQYF